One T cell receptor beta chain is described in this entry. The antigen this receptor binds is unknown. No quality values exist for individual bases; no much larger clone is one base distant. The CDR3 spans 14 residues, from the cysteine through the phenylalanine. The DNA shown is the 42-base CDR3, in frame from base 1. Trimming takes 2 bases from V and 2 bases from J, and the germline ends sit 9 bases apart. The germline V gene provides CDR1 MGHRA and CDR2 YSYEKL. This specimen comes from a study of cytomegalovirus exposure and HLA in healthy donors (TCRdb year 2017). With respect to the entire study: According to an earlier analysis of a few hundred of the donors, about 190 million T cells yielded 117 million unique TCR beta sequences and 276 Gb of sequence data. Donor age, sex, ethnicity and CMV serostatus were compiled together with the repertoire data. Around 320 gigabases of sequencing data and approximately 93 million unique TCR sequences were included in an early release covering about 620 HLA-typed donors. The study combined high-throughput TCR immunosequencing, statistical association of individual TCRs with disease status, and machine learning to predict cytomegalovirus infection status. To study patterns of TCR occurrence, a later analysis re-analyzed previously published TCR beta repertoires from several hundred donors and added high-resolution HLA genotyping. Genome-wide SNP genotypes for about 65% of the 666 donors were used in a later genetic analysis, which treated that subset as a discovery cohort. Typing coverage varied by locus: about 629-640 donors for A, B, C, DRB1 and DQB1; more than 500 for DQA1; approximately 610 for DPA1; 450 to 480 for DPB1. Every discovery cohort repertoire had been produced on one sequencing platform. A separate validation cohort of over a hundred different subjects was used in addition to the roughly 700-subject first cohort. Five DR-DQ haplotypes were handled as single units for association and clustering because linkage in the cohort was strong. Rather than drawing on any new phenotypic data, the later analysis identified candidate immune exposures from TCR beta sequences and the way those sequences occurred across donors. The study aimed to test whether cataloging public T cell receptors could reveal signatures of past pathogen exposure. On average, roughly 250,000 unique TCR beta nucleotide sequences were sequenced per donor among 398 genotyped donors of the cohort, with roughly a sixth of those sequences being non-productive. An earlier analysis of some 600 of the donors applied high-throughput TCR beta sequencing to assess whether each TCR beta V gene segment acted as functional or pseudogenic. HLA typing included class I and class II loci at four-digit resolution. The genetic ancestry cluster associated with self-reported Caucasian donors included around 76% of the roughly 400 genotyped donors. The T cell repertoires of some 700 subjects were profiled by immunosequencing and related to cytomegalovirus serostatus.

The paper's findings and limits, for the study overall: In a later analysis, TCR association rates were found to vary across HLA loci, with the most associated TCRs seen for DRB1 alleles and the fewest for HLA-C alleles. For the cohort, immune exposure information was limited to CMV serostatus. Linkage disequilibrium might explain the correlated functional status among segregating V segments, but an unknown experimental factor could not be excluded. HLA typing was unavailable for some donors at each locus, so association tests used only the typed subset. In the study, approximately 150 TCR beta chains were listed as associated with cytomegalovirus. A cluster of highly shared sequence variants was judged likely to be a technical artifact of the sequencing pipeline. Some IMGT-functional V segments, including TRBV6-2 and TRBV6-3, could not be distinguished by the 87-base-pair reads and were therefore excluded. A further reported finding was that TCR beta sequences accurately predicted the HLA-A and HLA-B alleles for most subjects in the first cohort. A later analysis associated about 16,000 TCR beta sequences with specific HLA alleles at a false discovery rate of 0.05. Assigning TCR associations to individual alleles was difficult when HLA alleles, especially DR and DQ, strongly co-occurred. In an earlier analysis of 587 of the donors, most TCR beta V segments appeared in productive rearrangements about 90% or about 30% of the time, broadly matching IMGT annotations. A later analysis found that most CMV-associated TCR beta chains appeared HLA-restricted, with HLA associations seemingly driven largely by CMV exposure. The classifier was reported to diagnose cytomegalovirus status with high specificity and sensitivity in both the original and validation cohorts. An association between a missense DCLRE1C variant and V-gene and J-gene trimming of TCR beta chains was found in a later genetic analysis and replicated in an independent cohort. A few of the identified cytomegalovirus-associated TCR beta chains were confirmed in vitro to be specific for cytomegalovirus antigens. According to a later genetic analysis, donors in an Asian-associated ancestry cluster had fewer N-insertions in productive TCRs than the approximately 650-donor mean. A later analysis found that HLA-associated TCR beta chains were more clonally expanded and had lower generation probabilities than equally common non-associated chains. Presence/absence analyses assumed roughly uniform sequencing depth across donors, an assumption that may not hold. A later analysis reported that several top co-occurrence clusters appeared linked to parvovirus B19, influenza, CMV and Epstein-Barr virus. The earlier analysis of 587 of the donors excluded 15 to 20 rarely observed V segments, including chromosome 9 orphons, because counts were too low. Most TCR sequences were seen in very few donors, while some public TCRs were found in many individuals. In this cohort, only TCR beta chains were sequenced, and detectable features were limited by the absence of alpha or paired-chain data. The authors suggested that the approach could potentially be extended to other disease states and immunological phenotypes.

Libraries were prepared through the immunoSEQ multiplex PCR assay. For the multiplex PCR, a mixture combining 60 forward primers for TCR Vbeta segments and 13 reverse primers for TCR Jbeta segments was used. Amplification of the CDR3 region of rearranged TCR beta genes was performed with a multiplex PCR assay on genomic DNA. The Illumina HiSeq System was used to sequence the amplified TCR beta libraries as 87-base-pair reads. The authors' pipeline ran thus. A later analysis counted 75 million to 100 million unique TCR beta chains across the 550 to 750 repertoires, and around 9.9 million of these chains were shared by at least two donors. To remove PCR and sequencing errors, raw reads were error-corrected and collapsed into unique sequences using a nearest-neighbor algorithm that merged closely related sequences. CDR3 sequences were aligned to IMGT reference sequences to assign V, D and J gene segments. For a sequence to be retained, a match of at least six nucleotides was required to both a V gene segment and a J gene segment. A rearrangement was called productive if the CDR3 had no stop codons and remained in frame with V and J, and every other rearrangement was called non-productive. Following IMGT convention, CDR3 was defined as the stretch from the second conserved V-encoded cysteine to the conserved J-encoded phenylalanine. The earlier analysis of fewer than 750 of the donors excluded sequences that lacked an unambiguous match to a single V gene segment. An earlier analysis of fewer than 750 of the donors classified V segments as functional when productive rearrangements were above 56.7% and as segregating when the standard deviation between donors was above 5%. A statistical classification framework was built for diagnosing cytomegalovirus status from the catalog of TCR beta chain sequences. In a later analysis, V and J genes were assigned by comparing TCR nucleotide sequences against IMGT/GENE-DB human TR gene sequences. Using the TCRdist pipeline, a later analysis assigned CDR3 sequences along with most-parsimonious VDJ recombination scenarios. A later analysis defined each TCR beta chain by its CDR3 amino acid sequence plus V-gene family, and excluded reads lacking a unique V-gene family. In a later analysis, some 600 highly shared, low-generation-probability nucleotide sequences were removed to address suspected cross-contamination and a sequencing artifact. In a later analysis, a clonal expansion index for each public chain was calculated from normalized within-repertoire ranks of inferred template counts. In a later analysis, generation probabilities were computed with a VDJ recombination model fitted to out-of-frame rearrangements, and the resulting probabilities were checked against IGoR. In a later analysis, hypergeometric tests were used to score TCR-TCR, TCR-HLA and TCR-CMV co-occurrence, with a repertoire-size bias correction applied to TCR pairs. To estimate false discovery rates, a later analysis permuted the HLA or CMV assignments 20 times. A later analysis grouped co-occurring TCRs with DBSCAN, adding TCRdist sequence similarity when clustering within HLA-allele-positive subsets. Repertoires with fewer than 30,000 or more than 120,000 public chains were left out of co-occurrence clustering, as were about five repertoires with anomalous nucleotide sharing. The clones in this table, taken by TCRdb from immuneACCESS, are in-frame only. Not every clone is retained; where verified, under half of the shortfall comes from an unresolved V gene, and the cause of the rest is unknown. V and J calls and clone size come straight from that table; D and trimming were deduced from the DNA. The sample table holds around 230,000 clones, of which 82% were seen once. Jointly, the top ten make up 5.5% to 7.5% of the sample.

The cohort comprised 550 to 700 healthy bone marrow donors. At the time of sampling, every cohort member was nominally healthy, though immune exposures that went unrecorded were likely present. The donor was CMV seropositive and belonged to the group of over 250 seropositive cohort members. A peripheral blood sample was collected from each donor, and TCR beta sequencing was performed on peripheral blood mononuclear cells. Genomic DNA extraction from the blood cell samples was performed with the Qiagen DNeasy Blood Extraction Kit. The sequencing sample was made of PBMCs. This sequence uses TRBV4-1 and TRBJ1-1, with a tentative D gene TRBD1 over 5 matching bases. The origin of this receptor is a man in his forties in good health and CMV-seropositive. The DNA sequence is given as TGCGCCAGCAGCCAAACCCAGGGAAACACTGAAGCTTTCTTT. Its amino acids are CASSQTQGNTEAFF.